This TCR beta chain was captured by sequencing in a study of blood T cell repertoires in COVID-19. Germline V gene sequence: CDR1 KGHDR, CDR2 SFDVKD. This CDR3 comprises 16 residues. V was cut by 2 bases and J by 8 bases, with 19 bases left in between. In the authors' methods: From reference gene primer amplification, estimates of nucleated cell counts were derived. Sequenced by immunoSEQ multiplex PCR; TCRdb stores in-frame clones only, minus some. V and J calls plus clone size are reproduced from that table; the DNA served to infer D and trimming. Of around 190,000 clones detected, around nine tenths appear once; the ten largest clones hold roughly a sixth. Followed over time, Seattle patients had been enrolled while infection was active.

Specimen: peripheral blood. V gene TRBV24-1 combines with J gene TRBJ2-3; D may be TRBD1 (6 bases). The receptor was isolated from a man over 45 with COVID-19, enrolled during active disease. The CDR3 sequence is CATSDSSPYRDGTQYF. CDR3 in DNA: TGTGCCACCAGTGATTCGTCCCCTTACAGGGATGGTACGCAGTATTTT.